Described below is a single T cell receptor (beta chain) sequence and its context. This entry belongs to a study of blood T cells in healthy people across ages. Overall study: About one barcoded beta molecule was captured per two T cells (by template switching).

The second PCR ran roughly 6 to 11 cycles with a sample-barcoded 5' primer and J-beta primers. No fewer than 3 million CDR3-containing paired-end reads came from each sample. TCRdb analysed the 5' RACE reads with MiXCR anew, one entry per CDR3 protein. The repertoire holds around 600,000 distinct CDR3 sequences, with more than 45% as singletons. Germline lookup yields CDR1 KGHSY and CDR2 FQNENV. The V segment lost 2 bases and the J segment 8 bases; nucleotides outside the gene matches: 7. The CDR3 is made up of 14 amino acids. The specimen was blood. The V call is TRBV16, the J call TRBJ1-2; 8 bases fit TRBD1. This clonotype originated in a man older than 75 in good health. This CDR3 is CASSQRQGASGYTF. CDR3 coding DNA: TGTGCCAGCAGCCAACGTCAGGGGGCAAGCGGCTACACCTTC.